This entry concerns a single T cell receptor beta chain. These data originate in a study of T cells in Graves' hyperthyroidism and ophthalmopathy. From RNA transcripts, TCR beta CDR3 regions were amplified. Using the HTBI primer set, a first-round RT-PCR was run on the TCR CDR3. TCRdb re-analysed the multiplex PCR reads in MiXCR, keeping a single row per CDR3 protein. The sample includes 500,000 to 600,000 distinct CDR3 sequences, 16% seen only once; the top ten take about 20%. The receptor comes from a woman between 18 and 29 years old with Graves' hyperthyroidism. Sequenced: blood.

CDR3 DNA sequence: TGTGCCATCAGTGAACACGAAGGGACAGGTTATTACGAGCAGTACTTC. This sequence encodes CAISEHEGTGYYEQYF. The chain has TRBV10-3 and TRBJ2-7, with 8 bases aligning to TRBD1. Trimming removed 3 bases from V and 4 bases from J; junction bases left unmatched: 11. CDR3 size: 16 residues. Looked up from germline, CDR1 is ENHRY and CDR2 is SYGVKD.